A single sample gave rise to the 20 T cell receptor beta chains below, sequenced in a study of blood T cell repertoires in COVID-19. Clones were sequenced by immunoSEQ multiplex PCR, and TCRdb holds only the in-frame ones, with some missing. The data contain about 82,000 clones, roughly 78% of them singletons. Input material: peripheral blood. These receptors were obtained from a man aged 60 to 75 with COVID-19, enrolled during active disease.

This sequence joins TRBV5-8 and TRBJ2-5; 10 bases match TRBD2. The CDR3 is 16 residues long. V was pared by 4 bases and J by 5 bases, with 11 bases of the junction left unmatched. From germline, CDR1 is SGHTS and CDR2 YDEGEE. CDR3 sequence (DNA): TGTGCCAGCAGCCCCCAACTAGCGGGGACGGGTGAGACCCAGTACTTC. It specifies CASSPQLAGTGETQYF.

The sample holds one count of this clone. V usage is TRBV6-1 and J usage is TRBJ2-3; D is undetermined. V was pared by 1 base and J by 9 bases, with 8 bases between. Per the germline V gene, CDR1 is MNHNS and CDR2 is SASEGT. CDR3 size: 12 residues. Here the CDR3 reads CASSEEFGTQYF. In DNA form, the CDR3 reads TGTGCCAGCAGTGAAGAATTCGGGACGCAGTATTTT.

This clone showed up just a few times. The rearrangement uses TRBV4-1 and TRBJ1-4, with 11 bases identical to TRBD1. The trim removed 4 bases at V and 3 bases at J, leaving 10 bases unmatched. Germline CDR1 reads MGHRA; CDR2 reads YSYEKL. This CDR3 has 18 amino acids. The CDR3 sequence is CASSRGTGGSGANEKLFF. CDR3 DNA sequence: TGCGCCAGCAGCCGCGGGACAGGGGGTTCGGGAGCTAATGAAAAACTGTTTTTT.

The V and J genes are TRBV6-5 and TRBJ2-7; weak D call: TRBD2 (6 bases). The ends were cut back, 6 bases at V and 2 bases at J, with 11 bases in the middle. CDR1 is MNHEY and CDR2 is SVGAGI in the germline V gene. The CDR3 covers 13 residues. The CDR3 loop is CASRRTGAYEQYF. CDR3 sequence (DNA): TGTGCCAGCAGGCGGACGGGGGCCTACGAGCAGTACTTC.

This clone has a single count. V is TRBV10-3 and J is TRBJ1-5; D gene uncertain. Germline lookup yields CDR1 ENHRY and CDR2 SYGVKD. CDR3 length equals 14 residues. Trimming removed 4 bases at V and 5 bases at J, with 12 bases between. The CDR3 DNA follows: TGTGCCATCAGTGCGGGGAGGGTCGATCAGCCCCAGCATTTT. Its protein product is CAISAGRVDQPQHF.

In DNA form, the CDR3 reads TGTGCCAGCAGTTTGTTGACAGGGACCTACGAGCAGTACTTC. Amino acid sequence: CASSLLTGTYEQYF. The chain links TRBV27 to TRBJ2-7, with 7 positions matching TRBD1. This CDR3 is 14 amino acids long. Germline V lookup: CDR1 MNHEY, CDR2 SMNVEV (reference sequence). Trimming cost V 3 bases and J 2 bases; bases outside gene matches: 4.

V usage is TRBV25-1 and J usage is TRBJ2-2; D perhaps matches TRBD2 (5 bases). Trimming cost V 2 bases and J 5 bases, with 15 bases left between them. This CDR3 is 16 amino acids long. Germline lookup yields CDR1 MGHDK and CDR2 SYGVNS. The CDR3 here is CASSENGRGWTGELFF. In DNA, the CDR3 is TGTGCCAGCAGTGAAAATGGGAGAGGGTGGACCGGGGAGCTGTTTTTT. The full variable domain, with the rest looked up from reference TRBV25-1 and TRBJ2-2, is EADIYQTPRYLVIGTGKKITLECSQTMGHDKMYWYQQDPGMELHLIHYSYGVNSTEKGDLSSESTVSRIRTEHFPLTLESARPSHTSQYLCASSENGRGWTGELFFGEGSRLTVL.

The chain uses TRBV9 and TRBJ2-3; 9 bases agree with TRBD2. This CDR3 spans 17 amino acids. The germline gives CDR1 SGDLS, CDR2 YYNGEE. Unmatched junction bases numbered 7, after V lost 1 base and J lost 1 base. CDR3 sequence reads: CASSVSGLALGTDTQYF. In nucleotides, the CDR3 is TGTGCCAGCAGCGTATCGGGACTAGCTTTGGGCACAGATACGCAGTATTTT.

The chain couples TRBV2 to TRBJ1-5; 10 bases match TRBD1. This CDR3 is built from 14 residues. CDR1 is SNHLY, CDR2 FYNNEI, per germline. The junction had 1 base not matched to a gene; V was cut back by 4 bases and J by 4 bases. In DNA, the CDR3 is TGTGCCAGCAGTGGGGGACAGGGGAATCAGCCCCAGCATTTT. Protein sequence: CASSGGQGNQPQHF.

This clone was recorded a few times. The chain joins TRBV25-1 to TRBJ1-2, with TRBD1 as a possible D gene (5 bases). Germline V gene data show CDR1 as MGHDK and CDR2 as SYGVNS. The CDR3 sequence is 15 residues long. Trimming removed 1 base at V and 5 bases at J, with 14 bases between. DNA for the CDR3: TGTGCCAGCAGTGAATCCCGGGGGAGGATATATGGCTACACCTTC. This gives the protein CASSESRGRIYGYTF.

This clone occurred once. The chain is built from TRBV6-5 and TRBJ2-5; D not certain. The CDR3 runs to 14 residues. With 0 bases removed from V and 5 bases from J, the gap between germline ends came to 10 bases. Germline V gene data show CDR1 as MNHEY and CDR2 as SVGAGI. The CDR3 loop reads CASSYSRLQETQYF. In DNA form, the CDR3 reads TGTGCCAGCAGTTACTCGCGGTTGCAGGAGACCCAGTACTTC.

The chain links TRBV3-1 (or the pseudogene TRBV3-2) to TRBJ2-3, with D perhaps matching TRBD2 (6 bases). The CDR3 has 15 residues. V was cut by 1 base and J by 5 bases, with 13 bases left in between. Looked up from germline, CDR1 is LGHDT and CDR2 is YNNKEL (reference sequence). The CDR3 bases are TGTGCCAGCAGCCAAGCCCTCGGGACTCAAGATACGCAGTATTTT. Protein: CASSQALGTQDTQYF.

The chain recombines TRBV30 with TRBJ1-4, with TRBD1 matching over 7 bases. The ends lost 0 bases at V and 0 bases at J; junction bases unmatched: 4. The CDR3 is 16 residues long. Looked up from germline, CDR1 is GTSNPN and CDR2 is SVGIG (reference sequence). The CDR3 nucleotides are TGTGCCTGGAGTGTTGGACAGGTTGCAACTAATGAAAAACTGTTTTTT. Translating gives CAWSVGQVATNEKLFF. The full variable domain, rest sourced from reference TRBV30 and TRBJ1-4, is SQTIHQWPATLVQPVGSPLSLECTVEGTSNPNLYWYRQAAGRGLQLLFYSVGIGQISSEVPQNLSASRPQDRQFILSSKKLLLSDSGFYLCAWSVGQVATNEKLFFGSGTQLSVL.

V gene TRBV12-3 or TRBV12-4 combines with J gene TRBJ2-1; the match to TRBD1 covers 7 bases. The CDR3 consists of 11 residues. The ends lost 6 bases at V and 14 bases at J; junction bases unmatched: 7. DNA for the CDR3: TGTGCCAGCAGACTCCGGGACAGAGAGTTCTTC. Its protein is CASRLRDREFF.

The genes are TRBV7-3 and TRBJ2-5; the match to TRBD2 covers 8 bases. This CDR3 spans 15 amino acids. The J segment lost 5 bases and the V segment lost 2 bases, leaving 7 bases of the junction unmatched. CDR1 and CDR2 (germline): SGHTA, FQGTGA. CDR3 nucleotides: TGTGCCAGCAGCTTAGCAGCGGGGGTGAGGGAGACCCAGTACTTC. Encoded protein: CASSLAAGVRETQYF.

The V gene is TRBV9, the J gene TRBJ2-3; 7 bases are a match to TRBD2. The CDR3 covers 15 residues. Germline V gene lookup returns CDR1 SGDLS and CDR2 YYNGEE. V was clipped by 0 bases and J by 2 bases; unmatched bases: 3. CDR3 nucleotides: TGTGCCAGCAGCGTAGGGCTAGCGGACACAGATACGCAGTATTTT. Translation: CASSVGLADTDTQYF. Combining the CDR3 with reference TRBV9 and TRBJ2-3 gives the whole variable domain DSGVTQTPKHLITATGQRVTLRCSPRSGDLSVYWYQQSLDQGLQFLIQYYNGEERAKGNILERFSAQQFPDLHSELNLSSLELGDSALYFCASSVGLADTDTQYFGPGTRLTVL.

V is TRBV6-5 and J is TRBJ2-1, with a tentative D call TRBD2 (6 bases). CDR3 size: 15 residues. Germline CDR1 and CDR2: MNHEY and SVGAGI. The ends were cut back, 6 bases at V and 4 bases at J, with 16 bases in the middle. The CDR3 DNA follows: TGTGCCAGCAGAGCTACCTGGACTATTTACAATGAGCAGTTCTTC. Protein product: CASRATWTIYNEQFF.

The J gene is TRBJ2-7, the V gene TRBV7-8; 8 bases agree with TRBD2. The CDR3 covers 15 residues. CDR1 is SGHVS and CDR2 is FQNEAQ in the germline V gene. Germline trimming cut 6 bases from V and 0 bases from J; bases unmatched to any gene: 7. CDR3 sequence reads: CASRRLALSSYEQYF. DNA of the CDR3: TGTGCCAGCAGGCGACTAGCGTTGAGCTCCTACGAGCAGTACTTC.

Notes on this clone: A read error may account for a junction end that differs from germline. The V call is TRBV7-7, the J call TRBJ2-5; 12 bases match TRBD1. The CDR3 runs 15 residues. The germline V gene encodes CDR1 SSHAT and CDR2 FNYEAQ (reference sequence). CDR3 sequence (DNA): TGTGCTAGCAGCCGGGACAGGGGGCCTAAAGAGACCCAGTACTTC. This translates into CASSRDRGPKETQYF.

CDR3 region: CASSPSGWAGGSTDTQYF. In DNA, the CDR3 is TGTGCCAGCAGCCCGTCAGGTTGGGCGGGGGGGAGCACAGATACGCAGTATTTT. The chain recombines TRBV7-9 with TRBJ2-3; 9 bases are shared with TRBD2. The J segment lost 0 bases and the V segment lost 5 bases, leaving 12 bases of the junction unmatched. This CDR3 has 18 residues. Per the germline V gene, CDR1 is SEHNR and CDR2 is FQNEAQ (reference sequence). Full variable domain (outside the CDR3, taken from reference TRBV7-9 and TRBJ2-3): DTGVSQNPRHKITKRGQNVTFRCDPISEHNRLYWYRQTLGQGPEFLTYFQNEAQLEKSRLLSDRFSAERPKGSFSTLEIQRTEQGDSAMYLCASSPSGWAGGSTDTQYFGPGTRLTVL.